This T cell receptor (beta chain) appears in the sequencing data of a study of Graves' ophthalmopathy and Graves' hyperthyroidism. Study in general: The study drew peripheral blood at initial diagnosis, before any treatment.

Establishment of the diagnosis relied upon clinical symptoms, serum thyroxine, TRAb, thyroid ultrasound and orbital computed tomography. Transcripts of RNA were the source for amplifying TCR beta CDR3 regions. First-round RT-PCR relied on HTBI primers, and a second-round multiplex PCR came next. One entry per CDR3 protein, called by TCRdb with MiXCR from the multiplex PCR reads. The sample shows some 150,000 distinct CDR3 sequences, roughly two fifths of them seen only once. The CDR3 has 15 residues. Trimming took off 5 bases at V and 6 bases at J, with 16 bases between the two ends. Germline V gene data show CDR1 as MNHEY and CDR2 as SVGEGT.

The rearrangement links TRBV6-2 or TRBV6-3 to TRBJ2-2, with D possibly called TRBD1 or TRBD2 (5 bases each). Specimen: peripheral blood. The TCR originated in a man aged 25 to 40 with Graves' ophthalmopathy. Written as DNA, the CDR3 is TGTGCCAGCAGTCTCGGACTGATAGGGGCCGGGGAGCTGTTTTTT. It yields the protein CASSLGLIGAGELFF.